Included here is one T cell receptor beta chain sequence, with context. Its antigen is not identified. Researchers ran immunoSEQ v3.0 at survey level. Sequencing used immunoSEQ multiplex PCR; TCRdb keeps in-frame clones, though not all of them. The table includes tens of thousands of clones, around 87% detected once. The CDR3 runs 16 residues. Germline CDR1 reads SGHAT; CDR2 reads FQDESV (reference sequence). Trimming shortened V by 2 bases and J by 3 bases, and 15 bases separated the two germline ends. The data were obtained in a study of long-term antiretroviral therapy in people with HIV. Study as a whole: In the earliest collections, sampling predates the 2015 immediate-ART recommendation by about a decade.

Each participant with HIV received care in the United States. Study observations and caveats: Pre-ART clonal expansion yielded clones that dominated the repertoire at all time points. HIV repertoires spanned narrower CDR3 length ranges than controls.

The sequence derives from a man aged 40-50 years with HIV. The specimen comprised unsorted PBMCs, sampled just over 2.6 years after starting antiretroviral therapy. The genes are TRBV11-1 and TRBJ2-3; D possibly corresponds to TRBD2 (7 bases). The CDR3 loop reads CASSLRGAGRTDTQYF. Written as DNA, the CDR3 is TGTGCCAGCAGCTTACGGGGGGCAGGGCGGACAGATACGCAGTATTTT.